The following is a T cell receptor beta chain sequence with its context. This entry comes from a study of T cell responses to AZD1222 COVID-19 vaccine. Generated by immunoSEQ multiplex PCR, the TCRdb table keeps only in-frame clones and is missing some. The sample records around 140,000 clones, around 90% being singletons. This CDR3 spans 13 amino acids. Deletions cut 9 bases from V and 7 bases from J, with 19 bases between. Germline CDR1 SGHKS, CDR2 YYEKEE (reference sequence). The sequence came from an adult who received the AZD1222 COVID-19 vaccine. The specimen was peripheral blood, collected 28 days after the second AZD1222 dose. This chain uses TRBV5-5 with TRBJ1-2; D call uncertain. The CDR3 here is CAIPSGVLSGYTF. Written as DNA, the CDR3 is TGTGCCATCCCCTCCGGAGTACTGAGTGGCTACACCTTC.